This entry lists 10 T cell receptor beta chains sequenced from one sample in a study of beta chain features in type 1 diabetes. Overall study findings and caveats: Among patients with Type 1 diabetes, TCRB CDR3s were moderately but significantly shorter in every one of the four CD4+ subsets.

These TCRs' antigens remain unknown. Investigators reverse transcribed all isolated RNA, so they sequenced expressed TCRB transcripts. The assay was immunoSEQ multiplex PCR, and TCRdb's table has in-frame clones only and misses some. The sample includes under 130,000 clones, 28% of them seen just once. The source material was central memory CD4+ T cells from blood. The source is a woman aged 18-29 years with type 1 diabetes.

The V gene is TRBV7-9, the J gene TRBJ2-7; tentatively, D is TRBD2 (6 bases). V lost 3 bases and J lost 1, with 7 bases in between. Germline-derived CDR1 and CDR2 are SEHNR and FQNEAQ (reference sequence). This CDR3 contains 13 residues. For the CDR3, the DNA is TGTGCCAGCAGCTTTGGAGGGTCCTACGAGCAGTACTTC. Amino acids: CASSFGGSYEQYF.

This clone was seen once. The chain recombines TRBV30 with TRBJ2-7; 10 bases map to TRBD1. V lost 5 bases and J lost 4; bases outside the gene matches: 5. CDR1 is GTSNPN, CDR2 SVGIG, per germline (reference sequence). This CDR3 has 13 amino acids. The CDR3 sequence is CAWSPGQGYEQYV. CDR3 bases: TGTGCCTGGTCGCCGGGACAGGGGTACGAGCAGTACGTC.

This clone turned up a few times. This rearrangement joins TRBV6-6 to TRBJ1-5, with D unresolved. Germline V lookup: CDR1 MNHNY, CDR2 SVGAGI (reference sequence). There are 13 residues in the CDR3. Deletions cut 6 bases from V and 0 bases from J, with 6 bases between. The CDR3 nucleotides are TGTGCCAGCAGCTATAATAGCAATCAGCCCCAGCATTTT. This gives the protein CASSYNSNQPQHF.

This clone showed up just a few times. The chain has TRBV19 and TRBJ2-2, with 10 bases that match TRBD2. Germline V gene data show CDR1 as LNHDA and CDR2 as SQIVND (reference sequence). V gave up 4 bases and J gave up 5 bases; unmatched junction bases: 7. The CDR3 is made up of 16 amino acids. The CDR3 sequence is CASSTQLAGRTGELFF. Here the CDR3 DNA reads TGTGCCAGTAGTACCCAACTAGCGGGACGGACCGGGGAGCTGTTTTTT.

The chain uses TRBV7-2 and TRBJ1-5, with TRBD1 identical over 7 bases. With 2 bases clipped from V and 8 bases from J, the junction kept 6 bases outside the gene matches. The CDR3 loop spans 14 amino acids. Per germline, CDR1 SGHTA and CDR2 FQGNSA. CDR3 region: CASSLRGGGEPQHF. CDR3 bases: TGTGCCAGCAGCTTAAGAGGAGGGGGCGAGCCCCAGCATTTT.

The chain recombines TRBV7-2 with TRBJ2-5, with D maybe TRBD1 (6 bases). CDR1 and CDR2 from the germline V gene are SGHTA and FQGNSA. The CDR3 has 14 residues. Trimming stripped 1 base from V and 4 bases from J, with 10 bases between. CDR3: CASSLGVTGETQYF. CDR3 nucleotides: TGTGCCAGCAGCTTAGGGGTGACAGGAGAGACCCAGTACTTC.

This clone was seen ten or more times. The rearrangement links TRBV28 to TRBJ2-4, with 7 bases that match TRBD1. The germline gives CDR1 MDHEN, CDR2 SYDVKM. V trimming: 9 bases; J trimming: 4 bases; junction bases outside the gene matches: 6. The CDR3 spans 13 residues. The CDR3 spells CASSGTAKNIQYF. The CDR3 coding sequence is TGTGCCAGTTCCGGGACAGCAAAAAACATTCAGTACTTC.

A few counts support this clone. This chain uses TRBV28 with TRBJ2-3; the match to TRBD2 covers 9 bases. Germline CDR1 MDHEN, CDR2 SYDVKM. Unmatched junction bases numbered 8, after V lost 6 bases and J lost 1 base. The CDR3 consists of 16 residues. CDR3 bases: TGTGCCAGCAGCCAGAAACGACTAGCGGGCACAGATACGCAGTATTTT. It yields the protein CASSQKRLAGTDTQYF.

The table lists this clone with a few counts. The J gene is TRBJ1-1, the V gene TRBV30, with 9 bases lining up with TRBD1. V was clipped by 5 bases and J by 6 bases; unmatched bases: 10. Per the germline V gene, CDR1 is GTSNPN and CDR2 is SVGIG (reference sequence). This CDR3 is 14 amino acids long. The CDR3 DNA follows: TGTGCCTGGGGTCATGGGACAGGGATCCCTGAAGCTTTCTTT. Translated: CAWGHGTGIPEAFF.

This clone appeared a few times. The V call is TRBV5-1, the J call TRBJ2-5; 9 bases agree with TRBD2. V lost 4 bases to trimming and J lost 3 bases; unmatched junction nucleotides: 7. CDR1 and CDR2 from the germline V gene are SGHRS and YFSETQ. The CDR3 spans 15 residues. CDR3 nucleotides: TGCGCCAGCAGCATCGGGACTAGCAGTAAAGAGACCCAGTACTTC. It specifies CASSIGTSSKETQYF.